A selection of T cell receptor beta chains follows, all from one sample in a study of blood T cells in healthy people across ages. TCRdb redid the calling of the 5' RACE reads with MiXCR, one entry per CDR3 protein. This table holds 1.5 million to 2 million distinct CDR3 sequences, over 25% found once. The sequenced material came from blood. Receptors originate from a woman aged 30 to 39 in good health. Both conserved end residues are trimmed from each CDR3. The order of the fields is J gene, V gene, CDR3 protein.

TRBJ2-1 TRBV6-1 ASSEARGGFDEQF
TRBJ2-7 TRBV4-1 ASSQEGQDGVEQY
TRBJ2-4 TRBV28 ASSPGQSGAKNIQY
TRBJ2-1 TRBV7-9 ASSLSNSSINEQF
TRBJ1-3 TRBV25-1 ASSEGHGNTIY
TRBJ2-3 TRBV2 ASSERGVDPDTQY
TRBJ2-1 TRBV11-2 ASSSGTSGGNNEQF
TRBJ2-7 TRBV6-6 ASSYGGESYEQY
TRBJ1-2 TRBV29-1 SVSPGTNYGYT
TRBJ2-7 TRBV29-1 SVSTKGLSYEQY
TRBJ2-3 TRBV6-5 ASCRYPSTDTQY
TRBJ2-3 TRBV20-1 SGEAADTQY
TRBJ1-5 TRBV12-5 ASGREESNQPQH
TRBJ2-1 TRBV29-1 SVDASGIHEQF
TRBJ1-5 TRBV19 ASTGKYSNQPQH
TRBJ2-1 TRBV10-3 AIRDRGYNEQF
TRBJ1-1 TRBV5-1 ASSRDRGWEAF
TRBJ2-3 TRBV7-9 ASIPRGTGTDTQY
TRBJ1-1 TRBV9 ASNPTGDNEAF
TRBJ1-4 TRBV5-1 ASSLDTGIPLLGKLF
TRBJ2-5 TRBV7-2 ASSLFGAGSKETQY
TRBJ1-1 TRBV5-1 ASSTPGGGLNTEAF
TRBJ1-5 TRBV12-3/TRBV12-4 ASSWTTPNQPQH
TRBJ1-2 TRBV9 ASSVLGGYGYT
TRBJ2-7 TRBV5-1 ASSLGVSVSYEQY
TRBJ2-7 TRBV5-1 ASSLGGSGGYEQY
TRBJ1-1 TRBV2 ASSEQGVNTEAF
TRBJ2-1 TRBV3-1 ASSPWTGGDEQF
TRBJ2-5 TRBV4-1 ASSQEGYQQETQY
TRBJ1-1 TRBV29-1 SGARAEVTEAF
TRBJ1-4 TRBV7-9 ASSLVGGILF
TRBJ2-7 TRBV20-1 SAGAWGAGKEY
TRBJ2-1 TRBV5-1 ASREGTSEAYNEQF
TRBJ2-4 TRBV20-1 SANQENIQY